A single sample is the source of the 23 T cell receptor beta chains below, sequenced in a study of blood T cells in healthy people across ages. Sample-barcoded 5' priming and a J-beta primer mix drove a second PCR of roughly 6 to 12 cycles. TCRdb passed the 5' RACE reads through MiXCR, listing each CDR3 protein once. The data contain over 450,000 distinct CDR3 sequences, under 30% of them singletons. These data were also filed under a second study, of T cells of mothers and their children.

Sequenced: blood. The receptors derive from a boy under 18 in good health.

The V and J genes are TRBV9 and TRBJ2-1; D call uncertain. The germline V and J ends were trimmed by 0 bases and 3 bases, with 4 bases remaining between them. Germline V lookup: CDR1 SGDLS, CDR2 YYNGEE. CDR3 length: 13 residues. Here the CDR3 DNA reads TGTGCCAGCAGCGTAGTAGACTACAATGAGCAGTTCTTC. Translation: CASSVVDYNEQFF.

This clonotype was seen more than once but under ten times. This chain uses TRBV10-3 with TRBJ2-1, with D possibly being TRBD1 or TRBD2 (5 bases each). The CDR3 extends over 11 amino acids. The germline gives CDR1 ENHRY, CDR2 SYGVKD. Trimming took 4 bases from V and 10 from J, leaving 8 bases between them. The CDR3 nucleotides read TGTGCCATCAGTGGAGGGGCCGAGCAGTTCTTC. Translation: CAISGGAEQFF.

The chain recombines TRBV20-1 with TRBJ2-5; no clear D gene. Looked up from germline, CDR1 is DFQATT and CDR2 is SNEGSKA (reference sequence). Trimming shortened V by 4 bases and J by 3 bases, and 6 bases separated the two germline ends. The CDR3 sequence is 11 residues long. CDR3 in DNA: TGCAGTGCTACCCAAGAAGAGACCCAGTACTTC. It specifies CSATQEETQYF.

CDR3 DNA: TGTGCCATCCTACTAGCGGGAGGGCCTAAGGAGAACACCGGGGAGCTGTTTTTT. It codes for CAILLAGGPKENTGELFF. The chain links TRBV12-3 or TRBV12-4 to TRBJ2-2, with 13 bases lining up with TRBD2. There are 18 residues in the CDR3. The J segment lost 1 base and the V segment lost 10 bases, leaving 12 bases of the junction unmatched.

This clonotype was detected a few times. V usage is TRBV25-1 and J usage is TRBJ1-1; tentative D call: TRBD1 (5 bases). This CDR3 is built from 14 residues. CDR1 MGHDK and CDR2 SYGVNS come from the germline V gene. The V and J ends lost 0 bases and 4 bases respectively, with 9 bases between them. The CDR3 region is CASSEYRGSTEAFF. In DNA, the CDR3 is TGTGCCAGCAGTGAATATCGGGGGAGCACTGAAGCTTTCTTT.

CDR3 amino acids: CASSSTGTSGTDTQYF. In DNA, the CDR3 is TGTGCCAGCAGCTCCACCGGGACCTCCGGCACAGATACGCAGTATTTT. The chain employs TRBV11-1 and TRBJ2-3; D may be TRBD1 or TRBD2 (5 bases each). V was shortened by 4 bases and J by 1 base, with 15 bases between the two germline ends. CDR1 is SGHAT, CDR2 FQDESV, per germline (reference sequence). There are 16 residues in the CDR3.

There are a few counts of this clonotype. The chain couples TRBV7-2 to TRBJ2-4; 11 nucleotides align to TRBD1. The CDR3 contains 18 residues. Trimming removed 1 base from V and 3 bases from J; junction bases left unmatched: 8. In germline, CDR1 is SGHTA, CDR2 FQGNSA. The CDR3 nucleotides read TGTGCCAGCAGCTTAGTTGGACAGGGGGCGATCAACAAAAACATTCAGTACTTC. It is translated as CASSLVGQGAINKNIQYF.

This clonotype was detected a few times. The CDR3 spells CASSQRPHPAETQYF. The DNA of the CDR3 is TGCGCCAGCAGCCAACGTCCCCACCCCGCGGAGACCCAGTACTTC. The V and J genes are TRBV4-3 and TRBJ2-5; D gene uncertain. Trimming pared 2 bases from V and 5 bases from J, leaving 15 bases between. Looked up from germline, CDR1 is LGHNA and CDR2 is YSLEER. The CDR3 loop spans 15 amino acids.

To note about this clonotype: This may stem from a read error, because a much larger clone lies one nucleotide away. This chain connects TRBV6-4 to TRBJ2-5; either TRBD1 or TRBD2 may supply D (5 bases each). Trimming left V 3 bases short and J 4 bases short, with 15 bases between. This CDR3 has 15 residues. Germline V gives CDR1 MRHNA, CDR2 SNTAGT. The CDR3 region has the DNA TGTGCCAGCAGTGAGGGCAGGGAGCCACGAGAGACCCAGTACTTC. Its translation: CASSEGREPRETQYF.

The rearrangement uses TRBV2 and TRBJ2-2, with 8 bases identical to TRBD2. This CDR3 has 15 amino acids. Per germline, CDR1 SNHLY and CDR2 FYNNEI. J was trimmed by 5 bases and V by 5 bases; bases with no gene match: 7. CDR3 sequence reads: CASSRSGSRTGELFF. The DNA of the CDR3 is TGTGCCAGCAGTAGAAGCGGGAGTAGAACCGGGGAGCTGTTTTTT. The full variable domain, rest sourced from reference TRBV2 and TRBJ2-2, is EPEVTQTPSHQVTQMGQEVILRCVPISNHLYFYWYRQILGQKVEFLVSFYNNEISEKSEIFDDQFSVERPDGSNFTLKIRSTKLEDSAMYFCASSRSGSRTGELFFGEGSRLTVL.

This rearrangement joins TRBV4-1 to TRBJ2-7; the D gene is possibly TRBD2 (6 bases). The CDR3 length is 16 residues. V was cut by 0 bases and J by 2 bases, with 14 bases left in between. CDR1 is MGHRA and CDR2 is YSYEKL in the germline V gene. The CDR3 DNA follows: TGCGCCAGCAGCCAAGAAATCGGGAGAGCGGCCTACGAGCAGTACTTC. Translated, it gives CASSQEIGRAAYEQYF.

This clonotype was detected a few times. The V and J genes are TRBV5-5 and TRBJ1-1; tentatively, D is TRBD1 (5 bases). This CDR3 has 16 amino acids. Germline CDR1 is SGHKS and CDR2 is YYEKEE (reference sequence). V was clipped by 1 base and J by 7 bases, with 20 bases between them. CDR3: CASSLMWDPRIGEAFF. As DNA, the CDR3 is TGTGCCAGCAGCTTGATGTGGGACCCGAGAATCGGTGAAGCTTTCTTT.

The chain couples TRBV5-1 to TRBJ2-5; 9 positions agree with TRBD2. The CDR3 runs to 15 residues. Germline-derived CDR1 and CDR2 are SGHRS and YFSETQ. J lost 2 bases, V lost 6 bases, and 8 bases had no gene match. The CDR3 reads CASTYSGRSQETQYF. Written as DNA, the CDR3 is TGCGCCAGCACCTATAGCGGGAGAAGTCAAGAGACCCAGTACTTC. Full variable domain (outside the CDR3, taken from reference TRBV5-1 and TRBJ2-5): KAGVTQTPRYLIKTRGQQVTLSCSPISGHRSVSWYQQTPGQGLQFLFEYFSETQRNKGNFPGRFSGRQFSNSRSEMNVSTLELGDSALYLCASTYSGRSQETQYFGPGTRLLVL.

This chain connects TRBV7-2 to TRBJ2-5; D not resolved. Germline V lookup: CDR1 SGHTA, CDR2 FQGNSA. The CDR3 sequence is 13 residues long. V shed 6 bases and J shed 2 bases, with 10 bases lying between them. The CDR3 spells CASSVRWQETQYF. As DNA, the CDR3 is TGTGCCAGCAGTGTGAGATGGCAAGAGACCCAGTACTTC.

The V and J genes are TRBV27 and TRBJ2-3; 10 nucleotides match TRBD2. V dropped 6 bases and J dropped 4; count of bases not matched to a gene: 7. The CDR3 totals 15 residues. Per germline, CDR1 MNHEY and CDR2 SMNVEV (reference sequence). The CDR3 DNA reads as TGTGCCAGCAGGCTTTTAGCGGGGGGTTCAGATACGCAGTATTTT. Protein sequence: CASRLLAGGSDTQYF.

This clonotype showed up just a few times. In DNA, the CDR3 is TGTGCCAGCAGTTACGGTCTAAGAGATGAGGACACTGAAGCTTTCTTT. Residues: CASSYGLRDEDTEAFF. This rearrangement joins TRBV6-5 to TRBJ1-1; D remains ambiguous. The length of the CDR3 is 16 residues. From germline, CDR1 is MNHEY and CDR2 SVGAGI. V shed 2 bases and J shed 3 bases, with 16 bases lying between them.

The table lists this clonotype with a count of one. CDR3 residues: CASSYGLAGDYEQYF. DNA for the CDR3: TGTGCCAGCAGTTACGGACTAGCGGGAGACTACGAGCAGTACTTC. The rearrangement joins TRBV6-5 to TRBJ2-1, with 13 bases aligning to TRBD2. Gene TRBJ2-7 matches the end of the DNA better, so the J call may be wrong. Germline loops: CDR1 MNHEY, CDR2 SVGAGI. The CDR3 consists of 15 residues.

This clonotype was observed a few times. The J gene is TRBJ2-1, the V gene TRBV7-9, with D unresolved. Germline values: CDR1 SEHNR, CDR2 FQNEAQ (reference sequence). Trimming took 1 base from V and 5 from J, leaving 12 bases between them. This CDR3 comprises 15 residues. The CDR3 DNA reads TGTGCCAGCAGCTTAGTCGGTTCGGTTAACAATGAGCAGTTCTTC. Its translation is CASSLVGSVNNEQFF.

The gene calls are TRBV28 and TRBJ2-6; 11 bases align to TRBD2. In germline, CDR1 is MDHEN, CDR2 SYDVKM. The CDR3 contains 17 residues. The V gene end was trimmed by 7 bases and the J gene end by 1 base; junction bases not matched to a gene: 6. The CDR3 nucleotides read TGTGCCAGCACCACTAGCGGGGGTTTATCTGGGGCCAACGTCCTGACTTTC. Translating gives CASTTSGGLSGANVLTF.

J is TRBJ1-4 and V is TRBV30; unclear D gene. Germline CDR1 is GTSNPN and CDR2 is SVGIG (reference sequence). The CDR3 consists of 13 residues. The germline V and J ends were trimmed by 0 bases and 8 bases, with 10 bases remaining between them. CDR3 amino acids: CAWSVAPGEKLFF. DNA for the CDR3: TGTGCCTGGAGTGTAGCGCCCGGCGAAAAACTGTTTTTT. The entire variable domain, with the rest obtained from reference TRBV30 and TRBJ1-4, is as follows: SQTIHQWPATLVQPVGSPLSLECTVEGTSNPNLYWYRQAAGRGLQLLFYSVGIGQISSEVPQNLSASRPQDRQFILSSKKLLLSDSGFYLCAWSVAPGEKLFFGSGTQLSVL.

Details on this clonotype: One end of the junction does not line up with germline, which may come from a read error. V and J are TRBV29-1 and TRBJ2-5; D may be TRBD1 (5 bases). The CDR3 covers 15 residues. Germline-derived CDR1 and CDR2 are SQVTM and ANQGSEA. Here the CDR3 reads CSVEDSQGLQETQHF. Here the CDR3 DNA reads TGCAGCGTTGAAGACTCGCAGGGTCTCCAAGAGACCCAGCACTTC.

This chain links TRBV5-1 with TRBJ2-1; D may be TRBD2 (7 bases). Looked up from germline, CDR1 is SGHRS and CDR2 is YFSETQ. V was pared by 5 bases and J by 0 bases, with 15 bases between. CDR3 length: 16 residues. The CDR3 loop reads CASRRLGGASYNEQFF. CDR3 in DNA: TGCGCCAGCAGACGTCTAGGGGGGGCCTCCTACAATGAGCAGTTCTTC.

This sequence joins TRBV6-6 and TRBJ2-7; possible D gene TRBD2, 6 bases. V lost 5 bases and J 6 bases, leaving 17 bases between the germline ends. CDR3 length: 14 residues. In germline, CDR1 is MNHNY, CDR2 SVGAGI (reference sequence). The CDR3 sequence is CASSKARRDREQYF. CDR3 in DNA: TGTGCCAGCAGTAAGGCGAGGAGGGATCGCGAGCAGTACTTC.